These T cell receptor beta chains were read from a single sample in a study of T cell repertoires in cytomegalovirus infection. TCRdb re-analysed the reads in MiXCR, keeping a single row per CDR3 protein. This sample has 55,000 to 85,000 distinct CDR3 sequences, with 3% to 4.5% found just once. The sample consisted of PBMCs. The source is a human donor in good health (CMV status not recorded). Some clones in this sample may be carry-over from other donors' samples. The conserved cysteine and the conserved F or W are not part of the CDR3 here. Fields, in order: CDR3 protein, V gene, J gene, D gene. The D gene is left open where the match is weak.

ASSSHSSYNEQF	TRBV7-2	TRBJ2-1	.
ASRSSGQGINGYT	TRBV6-6	TRBJ1-2	TRBD1
ASSAGAAF	TRBV6-6	TRBJ1-1	.
ASSQEGFMRLF	TRBV7-2	TRBJ2-2	.
ASSGQVSTDTQY	TRBV5-5	TRBJ2-3	.
ASSPRGAGGKSEQF	TRBV7-2	TRBJ2-1	TRBD2
ASSELAGYEQY	TRBV14	TRBJ2-7	TRBD2
ASSDPRGEGSYEQY	TRBV7-2	TRBJ2-7	TRBD2
ASSLPQGEIYGYT	TRBV2	TRBJ1-2	TRBD1
ASSLGGTGGAGELF	TRBV7-2	TRBJ2-2	TRBD1
ASSQDGETGSHGYT	TRBV4-2	TRBJ1-2	TRBD1
ASSPQVGGYEQY	TRBV7-2	TRBJ2-7	TRBD2
ASNSMGTGPYEQY	TRBV7-8	TRBJ2-7	TRBD1
ASSQVGGLAYTEAF	TRBV4-1	TRBJ1-1	.
ASSPRLDTQY	TRBV11-2	TRBJ2-3	.
ASSLYLGPGWGYT	TRBV7-2	TRBJ1-2	.
ASSRIPDRGGETQY	TRBV7-2	TRBJ2-5	TRBD1